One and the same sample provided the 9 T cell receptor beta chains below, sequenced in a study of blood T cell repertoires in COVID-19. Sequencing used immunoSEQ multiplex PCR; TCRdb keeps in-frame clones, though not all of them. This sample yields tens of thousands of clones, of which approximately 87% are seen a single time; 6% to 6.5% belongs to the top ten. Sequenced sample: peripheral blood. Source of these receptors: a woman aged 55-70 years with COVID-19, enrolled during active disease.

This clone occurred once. This chain's CDR3 is CASSWTRDREAFF. The CDR3 DNA follows: TGTGCCAGCAGTTGGACCCGGGACAGGGAAGCTTTCTTT. V usage is TRBV27 and J usage is TRBJ1-1, with TRBD1 matching over 8 bases. Germline V gene lookup returns CDR1 MNHEY and CDR2 SMNVEV (reference sequence). J gave up 8 bases and V 4 bases, and 6 bases lay outside the gene matches. The CDR3 runs 13 residues.

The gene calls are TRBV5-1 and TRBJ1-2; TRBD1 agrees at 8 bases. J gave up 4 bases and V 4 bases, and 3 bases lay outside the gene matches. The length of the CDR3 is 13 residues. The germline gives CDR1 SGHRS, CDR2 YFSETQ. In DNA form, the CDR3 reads TGCGCCAGCAGCCGGGACAGGACCTATGGCTACACCTTC. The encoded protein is CASSRDRTYGYTF.

CDR3 sequence (DNA): TGCGCCAGCAGTGAGTCGACTAGCGGGAGGGTTGAGACCCAGTACTTC. Translating gives CASSESTSGRVETQYF. The chain uses TRBV10-1 and TRBJ2-5; TRBD2 matches at 14 bases. Germline V gives CDR1 WNHNN, CDR2 SYGVQD (reference sequence). The CDR3 has 16 amino acids. V dropped 0 bases and J dropped 5; count of bases not matched to a gene: 2.

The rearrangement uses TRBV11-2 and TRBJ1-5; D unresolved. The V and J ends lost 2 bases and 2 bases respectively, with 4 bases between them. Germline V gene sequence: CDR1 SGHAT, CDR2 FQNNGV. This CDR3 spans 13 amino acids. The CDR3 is CASSLSGNQPQHF. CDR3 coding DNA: TGTGCCAGCAGCTTATCTGGCAATCAGCCCCAGCATTTT.

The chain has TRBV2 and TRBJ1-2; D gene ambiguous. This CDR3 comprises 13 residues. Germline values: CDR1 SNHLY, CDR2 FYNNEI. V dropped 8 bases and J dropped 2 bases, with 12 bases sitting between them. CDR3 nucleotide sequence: TGTGCCAGCGATAGATCCCCAAACTATGGCTACACCTTC. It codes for CASDRSPNYGYTF. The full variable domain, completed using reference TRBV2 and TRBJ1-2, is EPEVTQTPSHQVTQMGQEVILRCVPISNHLYFYWYRQILGQKVEFLVSFYNNEISEKSEIFDDQFSVERPDGSNFTLKIRSTKLEDSAMYFCASDRSPNYGYTFGSGTRLTVV.

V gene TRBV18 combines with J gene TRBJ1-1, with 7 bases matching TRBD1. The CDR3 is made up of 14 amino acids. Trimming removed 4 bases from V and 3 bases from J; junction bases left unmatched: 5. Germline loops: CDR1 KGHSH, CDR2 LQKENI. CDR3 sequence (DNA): TGTGCCAGCTCACTTTTTACAGGGGACACTGAAGCTTTCTTT. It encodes CASSLFTGDTEAFF.

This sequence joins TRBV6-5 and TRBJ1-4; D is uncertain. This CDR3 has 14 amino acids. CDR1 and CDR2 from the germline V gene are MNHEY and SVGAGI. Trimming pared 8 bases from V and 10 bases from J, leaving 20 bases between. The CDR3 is CASFGPTAGSKLFF. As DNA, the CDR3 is TGTGCCAGCTTTGGGCCCACAGCTGGATCAAAACTGTTTTTT.

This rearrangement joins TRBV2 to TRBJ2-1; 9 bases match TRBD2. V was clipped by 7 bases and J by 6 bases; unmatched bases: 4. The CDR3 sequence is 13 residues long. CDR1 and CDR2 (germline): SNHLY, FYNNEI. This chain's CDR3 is CASNLAGVNEQFF. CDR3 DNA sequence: TGTGCCAGCAATTTAGCGGGAGTCAATGAGCAGTTCTTC.

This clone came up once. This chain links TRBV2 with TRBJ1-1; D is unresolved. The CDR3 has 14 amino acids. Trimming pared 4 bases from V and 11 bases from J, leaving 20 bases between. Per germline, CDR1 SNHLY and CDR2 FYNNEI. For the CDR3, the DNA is TGTGCCAGCAGTGTACTGGCAGCGCAACGTGGGGCTTTCTTT. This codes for CASSVLAAQRGAFF.